A single sample gave rise to the 4 T cell receptor beta chains below, sequenced in a study of T cell repertoires in cytomegalovirus infection. Each CDR3 protein is one row after TCRdb ran MiXCR on the reads. The sample shows roughly 180,000 distinct CDR3 sequences, roughly 27% of them seen only once. Sequenced sample: PBMCs. These receptors all come from a human donor in good health (CMV status not recorded). Some clones in this sample may be carry-over from other donors' samples.

This chain connects TRBV29-1 to TRBJ2-7; no clear D. The CDR3 runs to 11 residues. Trimming left V 4 bases short and J 5 bases short, with 9 bases between. From germline, CDR1 is SQVTM and CDR2 ANQGSEA. This CDR3 is CSVAERNEQYF. The CDR3 DNA reads TGCAGCGTTGCCGAGAGGAACGAGCAGTACTTC.

The CDR3 bases are TGTGCCAGCAGCTTATCGCAGGTCACTGAAGCTTTCTTT. It is translated as CASSLSQVTEAFF. This chain joins TRBV7-9 and TRBJ1-1; no reliable D call. Germline CDR1 SEHNR, CDR2 FQNEAQ (reference sequence). This CDR3 spans 13 amino acids. V was trimmed by 2 bases and J by 4 bases, leaving 8 bases between them. The full variable domain, rest sourced from reference TRBV7-9 and TRBJ1-1, is DTGVSQNPRHKITKRGQNVTFRCDPISEHNRLYWYRQTLGQGPEFLTYFQNEAQLEKSRLLSDRFSAERPKGSFSTLEIQRTEQGDSAMYLCASSLSQVTEAFFGQGTRLTVV.

A note on this clonotype: A read error may account for a junction end that differs from germline. The genes are TRBV10-3 and TRBJ2-1, with TRBD2 matching over 8 bases. The germline gives CDR1 ENHRY, CDR2 SYGVKD. The CDR3 runs 12 residues. The CDR3 spells CVISETLAGQFF. The CDR3 DNA is TGTGTCATCAGTGAGACTCTAGCGGGGCAGTTCTTC.

V and J are TRBV9 and TRBJ2-6; D is possibly TRBD2 (5 bases). The CDR3 is made up of 15 amino acids. Trimming stripped 1 base from V and 2 bases from J, with 7 bases between. The germline V gene has CDR1 SGDLS and CDR2 YYNGEE. The CDR3 spells CASSVSGTGANVLTF. The CDR3 DNA sequence: TGTGCCAGCAGCGTATCGGGGACTGGGGCCAACGTCCTGACTTTC.